Each of the 10 T cell receptor beta chains below was sequenced from the same sample in a study of brain T cells in children with intractable seizures (dated by TCRdb to about 2021). This specimen's time point label, interpreted: blood from clinic visit 5 months post-surgery; TSC patient then seizure free. Libraries were constructed by the immunoSEQ multiplex PCR assay. Imported from immuneACCESS, the table was reduced by TCRdb to in-frame sequences with V and J called. These copies leave out some clones; in studies compared against another copy, an unresolved V gene accounts for under half, and the cause of the remainder is not known. The sample table records hundreds of thousands of clones; over 90% of these occur just once. The top ten clones comprise 5.7% of the sample. The source material was peripheral blood, sampled roughly 5 months after surgery. The origin of the receptors is a boy younger than two with tuberous sclerosis and intractable seizures.

The gene calls are TRBV10-2 and TRBJ1-1; no clear D. V lost 6 bases and J 5 bases, leaving 13 bases between the germline ends. The germline CDR1 and CDR2 sequences are WSHSY and SAAADI. This CDR3 is built from 13 residues. CDR3 nucleotides: TGCGCCAGCAGCGGGGTCGGTGGGACTGAAGCTTTCTTT. Protein sequence: CASSGVGGTEAFF.

This chain joins TRBV25-1 and TRBJ1-1; D uncertain. CDR1 is MGHDK, CDR2 SYGVNS, per germline. Trimming took off 5 bases at V and 4 bases at J, with 17 bases between the two ends. The CDR3 is 15 residues long. CDR3 nucleotides: TGTGCCAGCAGTCCCGCCGGGGAGGTGGCCACTGAAGCTTTCTTT. Its translation is CASSPAGEVATEAFF.

The chain uses TRBV2 and TRBJ1-2; a weak D match, TRBD1 (5 bases). Trimming removed 4 bases at V and 3 bases at J, with 9 bases between. Germline V lookup: CDR1 SNHLY, CDR2 FYNNEI. The CDR3 is 13 residues long. The CDR3 protein is CASSVREDYGYTF. In nucleotides, the CDR3 is TGTGCCAGCAGTGTCAGGGAAGACTATGGCTACACCTTC. Full variable domain (rest looked up from reference TRBV2 and TRBJ1-2): EPEVTQTPSHQVTQMGQEVILRCVPISNHLYFYWYRQILGQKVEFLVSFYNNEISEKSEIFDDQFSVERPDGSNFTLKIRSTKLEDSAMYFCASSVREDYGYTFGSGTRLTVV.

The chain employs TRBV7-9 and TRBJ2-3; 9 nucleotides line up with TRBD2. Germline CDR1 and CDR2: SEHNR and FQNEAQ (reference sequence). J lost 1 base, V lost 1 base, and 0 bases had no gene match. This CDR3 is 15 amino acids long. The DNA of the CDR3 is TGTGCCAGCAGCTTAGTAGCGGGAGGCACAGATACGCAGTATTTT. Its translation: CASSLVAGGTDTQYF.

J is TRBJ2-1 and V is TRBV7-9, with D maybe TRBD1 (7 bases). Trimming pared 6 bases from V and 6 bases from J, leaving 21 bases between. The CDR3 covers 16 residues. CDR1 is SEHNR and CDR2 is FQNEAQ in the germline V gene (reference sequence). This CDR3 is CASSGRDFGDSNEQFF. CDR3 in DNA: TGTGCCAGCAGTGGCCGGGACTTCGGGGACAGCAATGAGCAGTTCTTC.

The chain has TRBV19 and TRBJ1-5, with D hard to call. Trimming cost V 5 bases and J 0 bases, with 8 bases left between them. Per germline, CDR1 LNHDA and CDR2 SQIVND (reference sequence). The CDR3 has 14 amino acids. CDR3 DNA: TGTGCCAGTAGTGACAACTTTAGCAATCAGCCCCAGCATTTT. Amino acids: CASSDNFSNQPQHF. The variable domain in full, completed from reference TRBV19 and TRBJ1-5, reads DGGITQSPKYLFRKEGQNVTLSCEQNLNHDAMYWYRQDPGQGLRLIYYSQIVNDFQKGDIAEGYSVSREKKESFPLTVTSAQKNPTAFYLCASSDNFSNQPQHFGDGTRLSIL.

The chain has TRBV29-1 and TRBJ2-5; TRBD1 agrees at 7 bases. This CDR3 has 15 amino acids. The ends lost 5 bases at V and 5 bases at J; junction bases unmatched: 14. CDR1 is SQVTM, CDR2 ANQGSEA, per germline. CDR3 residues: CSVRPTGELGETQYF. In DNA form, the CDR3 reads TGCAGCGTTCGCCCCACAGGGGAGCTTGGCGAGACCCAGTACTTC.

Only one count was recorded for this clone. Sequence at one end of the junction differs from germline and may be a read error. In DNA, the CDR3 is TGTGCCAGCAGCGCAGGACAGGGAAATATATACGCCTTC. It translates to CASSAGQGNIYAF. The chain recombines TRBV5-6 with TRBJ1-2; TRBD1 matches at 8 bases. The CDR3 contains 13 residues. From germline, CDR1 is SGHDT and CDR2 YYEEEE. The variable domain in full, completed from reference TRBV5-6 and TRBJ1-2, reads DAGVTQSPTHLIKTRGQQVTLRCSPKSGHDTVSWYQQALGQGPQFIFQYYEEEERQRGNFPDRFSGHQFPNYSSELNVNALLLGDSALYLCASSAGQGNIYAFGSGTRLTVV.

The chain recombines TRBV11-3 with TRBJ1-1; D unresolved. Trimming shortened V by 3 bases and J by 1 base, and 9 bases separated the two germline ends. The CDR3 totals 14 residues. Germline lookup yields CDR1 SGHNT and CDR2 YENEEA. DNA for the CDR3: TGTGCCAGCAGCTTCGGCTGGGGGAACACTGAAGCTTTCTTT. Residues: CASSFGWGNTEAFF.

V gene TRBV19 combines with J gene TRBJ2-7, with D perhaps given as TRBD1 or TRBD2 (5 bases each). V lost 4 bases to trimming and J lost 3 bases, with 13 bases between them. Germline values: CDR1 LNHDA, CDR2 SQIVND (reference sequence). This CDR3 has 14 amino acids. CDR3 sequence (DNA): TGTGCCAGTAGTAAGGGGACCCAACTCTACGAGCAGTACTTC. Translating gives CASSKGTQLYEQYF.